These T cell receptor beta chains were read from a single sample in a study of T cell responses to AZD1222 COVID-19 vaccine. Using immunoSEQ multiplex PCR, the repertoire was profiled, and TCRdb retains in-frame clones only, with some absent. Of over 100,000 clones detected, about four fifths appear once; the ten largest clones hold roughly 9%. This specimen consisted of peripheral blood, obtained on day 0 of AZD1222 vaccination. All receptors come from an adult in good health. Each CDR3 is given with its conserved first and last residue. The D gene is left open where the match is weak. Clone size is given for some rows only: seen once, a few or many times, or a class if the clone is expanded.

D gene	clone size	V gene	J gene	CDR3 protein	CDR3 DNA
NA	NA	TRBV3-1/TRBV3-2	TRBJ1-5	CASSQKGSNQPQHF	TGTGCCAGCAGCCAAAAGGGCAGCAATCAGCCCCAGCATTTT
NA	once	TRBV7-2	TRBJ2-3	CASSLAPRRDTDTQYF	TGTGCCAGCAGCTTAGCGCCTCGCCGCGATACAGATACGCAGTATTTT
TRBD1	NA	TRBV18	TRBJ2-1	CASSPRQGDYNEQFF	TGTGCCAGCTCACCCCGACAGGGCGACTACAATGAGCAGTTCTTC
NA	NA	TRBV28	TRBJ2-1	CASSSTGYNEQFF	TGTGCCAGCAGTTCGACTGGGTACAATGAGCAGTTCTTC
TRBD1	NA	TRBV6-5	TRBJ1-5	CASSSGQANQPQHF	TGTGCCAGCAGTAGCGGACAGGCGAATCAGCCCCAGCATTTT
TRBD2	NA	TRBV5-6	TRBJ2-1	CASSTSGGAMNEQFF	TGTGCCAGCAGCACTAGCGGGGGGGCCATGAATGAGCAGTTCTTC
NA	NA	TRBV19	TRBJ1-2	CASSIISDSSYGYTF	TGTGCCAGTAGTATTATTTCAGACAGCTCCTATGGCTACACCTTC
NA	NA	TRBV13	TRBJ2-2	CASSPGVVNTGELFF	TGTGCCAGCAGCCCCGGCGTGGTGAACACCGGGGAGCTGTTTTTT
TRBD1	NA	TRBV4-2	TRBJ1-1	CASSQGDRGLTEAFF	TGTGCCAGCAGCCAAGGCGACAGGGGGCTCACTGAAGCTTTCTTT
TRBD2	NA	TRBV24-1	TRBJ2-3	CATSAYPSGRVTDTQYF	TGTGCCACCAGTGCGTACCCTAGCGGGAGGGTCACAGATACGCAGTATTTT
NA	NA	TRBV6-5	TRBJ1-1	CASSYSMGLGTEAFF	TGTGCCAGCAGTTACTCGATGGGTCTAGGCACTGAAGCTTTCTTT
NA	NA	TRBV5-1	TRBJ2-3	CASSLTGYTDTQYF	TGCGCCAGCAGCTTGACGGGATACACAGATACGCAGTATTTT
NA	NA	TRBV7-3	TRBJ1-3	CASSFSGSSGNTIYF	TGTGCCAGCAGCTTTTCAGGCAGCTCTGGAAACACCATATATTTT
NA	NA	TRBV29-1	TRBJ2-3	CSVERGVGTDTQYF	TGCAGCGTCGAAAGGGGGGTAGGCACAGATACGCAGTATTTT
NA	NA	TRBV30	TRBJ2-5	CARSQEETQYF	TGTGCCCGCTCACAGGAAGAGACCCAGTACTTC
NA	NA	TRBV7-9	TRBJ2-5	CASSLIQETQYF	TGTGCCAGCAGCTTGATTCAGGAGACCCAGTACTTC
NA	once	TRBV18	TRBJ1-1	CASSQRQPEGPEAFF	TGTGCCAGCTCACAACGACAGCCGGAGGGCCCTGAAGCTTTCTTT
TRBD2	NA	TRBV24-1	TRBJ2-2	CATSDLKTSGKTGELFF	TGTGCCACCAGTGATCTGAAGACTAGCGGGAAAACCGGGGAGCTGTTTTTT
NA	NA	TRBV20-1	TRBJ1-1	CSGGTPGEAFF	TGCAGTGGGGGCACTCCGGGGGAAGCTTTCTTT
TRBD2	NA	TRBV29-1	TRBJ2-1	CSVASGGADEQFF	TGCAGCGTTGCCAGCGGGGGGGCGGATGAGCAGTTCTTC
NA	NA	TRBV7-8	TRBJ1-5	CASSFSRLSSNQPQHF	TGTGCCAGCAGCTTCTCTCGACTGTCTAGCAATCAGCCCCAGCATTTT
NA	NA	TRBV6-5	TRBJ2-1	CASSTSPDEQFF	TGTGCCAGCAGCACATCCCCCGATGAGCAGTTCTTC
NA	NA	TRBV7-9	TRBJ1-3	CASSLEGGNTIYF	TGTGCCAGCAGCTTAGAAGGGGGAAACACCATATATTTT
NA	NA	TRBV25-1	TRBJ2-7	CASTASDTYEQYF	TGTGCCAGCACAGCTAGCGACACCTACGAGCAGTACTTC
NA	NA	TRBV29-1	TRBJ2-3	CSVEPRASTDTQYF	TGCAGCGTTGAACCCCGGGCTAGCACAGATACGCAGTATTTT
NA	NA	TRBV6-4	TRBJ1-2	CASSFDSTNYGYTF	TGTGCCAGCAGTTTCGACAGCACTAACTATGGCTACACCTTC
NA	NA	TRBV3-1/TRBV3-2	TRBJ2-7	CASSPIDKPYEQYF	TGTGCCAGCAGCCCCATCGACAAGCCCTACGAGCAGTACTTC
NA	NA	TRBV6-1	TRBJ1-5	CASSEAQGQQPQHF	TGTGCCAGCAGTGAAGCTCAGGGACAACAGCCCCAGCATTTT
NA	NA	TRBV7-2	TRBJ2-1	CASSFISNEQFF	TGTGCCAGCAGCTTTATTTCCAATGAGCAGTTCTTC
TRBD1	NA	TRBV30	TRBJ1-6	CAWSSGQAVGSPLHF	TGTGCCTGGTCGTCAGGACAGGCGGTTGGTTCACCCCTCCACTTT
NA	NA	TRBV4-2	TRBJ1-2	CASSHGISVGLDYGYTF	TGTGCCAGCAGCCATGGGATTTCGGTAGGGCTAGACTATGGCTACACCTTC
TRBD1	NA	TRBV6-2/TRBV6-3	TRBJ2-7	CASSAPGQGFYEQYF	TGTGCCAGCAGTGCACCGGGACAGGGATTCTACGAGCAGTACTTC